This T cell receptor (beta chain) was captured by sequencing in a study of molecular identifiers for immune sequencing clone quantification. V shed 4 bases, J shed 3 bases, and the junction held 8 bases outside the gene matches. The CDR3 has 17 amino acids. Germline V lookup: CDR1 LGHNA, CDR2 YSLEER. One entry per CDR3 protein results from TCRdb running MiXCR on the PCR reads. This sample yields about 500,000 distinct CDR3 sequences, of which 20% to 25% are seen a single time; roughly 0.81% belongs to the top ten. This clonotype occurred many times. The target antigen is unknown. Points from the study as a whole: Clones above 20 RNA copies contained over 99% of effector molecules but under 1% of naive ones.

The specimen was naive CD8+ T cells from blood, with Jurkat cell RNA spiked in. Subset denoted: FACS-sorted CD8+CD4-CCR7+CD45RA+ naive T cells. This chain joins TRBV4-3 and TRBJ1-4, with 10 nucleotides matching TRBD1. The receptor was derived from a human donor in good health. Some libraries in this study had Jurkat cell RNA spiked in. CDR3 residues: CASSPRTGGSANEKLFF. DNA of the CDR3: TGCGCCAGCAGCCCCAGGACAGGGGGAAGCGCTAATGAAAAACTGTTTTTT.